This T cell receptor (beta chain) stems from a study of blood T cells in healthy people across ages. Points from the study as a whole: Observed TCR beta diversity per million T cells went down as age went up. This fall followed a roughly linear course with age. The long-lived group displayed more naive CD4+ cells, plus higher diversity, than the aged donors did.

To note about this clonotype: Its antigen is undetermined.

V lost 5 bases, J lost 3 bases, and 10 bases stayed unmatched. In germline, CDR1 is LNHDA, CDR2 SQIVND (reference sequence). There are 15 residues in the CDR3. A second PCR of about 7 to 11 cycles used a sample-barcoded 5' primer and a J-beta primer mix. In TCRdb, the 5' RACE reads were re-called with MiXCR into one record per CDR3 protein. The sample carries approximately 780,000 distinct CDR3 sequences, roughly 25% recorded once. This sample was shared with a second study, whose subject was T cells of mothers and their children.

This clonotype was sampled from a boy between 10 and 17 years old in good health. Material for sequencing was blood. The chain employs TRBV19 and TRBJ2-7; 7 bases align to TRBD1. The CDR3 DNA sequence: TGTGCCAGTAGTCCAGATGGACAGGAGATCTACGAGCAGTACTTC. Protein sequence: CASSPDGQEIYEQYF.